Listed below are T cell receptor beta chains from one sample, sequenced in a study of beta chain features in type 1 diabetes. Libraries were prepared by immunoSEQ multiplex PCR; TCRdb keeps only in-frame clonotypes and omits some of them. The sample includes about 350,000 clones, about 20% seen only once; the top ten take under 0.05%. Sequenced: naive CD4+ T cells from blood. These receptors all stem from a young woman in good health. Each CDR3 is given with its conserved first and last residue. Fields, in order: D gene, J gene, V gene, CDR3 protein. D genes are given only for firm matches.

-,TRBJ2-5,TRBV5-1,CASSFSGNRETQYF
-,TRBJ2-4,TRBV11-2,CASSPPGLLKNIQYF
TRBD1,TRBJ2-3,TRBV30,CAWSNRGLGTQYF
-,TRBJ1-1,TRBV16,CASSQYQGYTEAFF
TRBD1,TRBJ1-1,TRBV18,CASSSGQGETEAFF
-,TRBJ2-3,TRBV30,CACRGGTDTQYF
-,TRBJ1-2,TRBV28,CASLDSFKYGYTF
-,TRBJ1-1,TRBV6-5,CASSYGQRAFF
-,TRBJ1-1,TRBV28,CASSLSGRGTEAFF
-,TRBJ2-5,TRBV5-1,CASREGSGETQYF
TRBD1,TRBJ2-3,TRBV5-1,CASRRSGQLTDTQYF
-,TRBJ1-2,TRBV13,CASSPGRVGGYTF
-,TRBJ2-5,TRBV4-1,CASSQVAVLETQYF
TRBD1,TRBJ1-2,TRBV29-1,CSVRDSSYTF
TRBD1,TRBJ1-1,TRBV29-1,CSVGQGYSRLAFF